Listed below are T cell receptor beta chains from one sample, sequenced in a study of cytomegalovirus exposure and HLA in healthy donors. Only in-frame clones appear in the TCRdb table, and some are missing; sequencing was by immunoSEQ multiplex PCR. The table has around 300,000 clones, roughly two thirds seen once. What was sequenced was PBMCs. The receptors shown here come from a female donor in good health and CMV-seronegative. CDR3s include the opening cysteine and the closing phenylalanine or tryptophan. The order of the fields is clone size, D gene, V gene, J gene, CDR3 protein, CDR3 DNA. D genes are given only for firm matches. Part of the rows lack a size; the others show once, few, many or a class for expanded clones.

size: .
D: TRBD2
V: TRBV18
J: TRBJ2-5
CDR3: CASSLLAGGQETQYF
DNA: TGTGCCAGCTCATTACTAGCGGGAGGGCAAGAGACCCAGTACTTC

size: .
D: .
V: TRBV20-1
J: TRBJ2-7
CDR3: CSASREEQYF
DNA: TGCAGTGCTTCGAGGGAAGAGCAGTACTTC

size: .
D: TRBD1
V: TRBV19
J: TRBJ1-2
CDR3: CASSPNPGQASYGYTF
DNA: TGTGCCAGTAGTCCTAATCCGGGACAGGCCTCCTATGGCTACACCTTC

size: .
D: TRBD1
V: TRBV30
J: TRBJ2-2
CDR3: CAWSVQGQGGTGELFF
DNA: TGTGCCTGGAGTGTACAGGGACAGGGAGGGACCGGGGAGCTGTTTTTT

size: few
D: .
V: TRBV4-1
J: TRBJ2-3
CDR3: CASSQDSPGPPDTQYF
DNA: TGCGCCAGCAGCCAAGATTCCCCGGGTCCACCCGATACGCAGTATTTT

size: .
D: TRBD1
V: TRBV25-1
J: TRBJ2-1
CDR3: CASKSDRAYNEQFF
DNA: TGTGCCAGCAAGAGTGACAGGGCCTACAATGAGCAGTTCTTC

size: .
D: TRBD2
V: TRBV6-5
J: TRBJ2-3
CDR3: CASSYSPPGGADTQYF
DNA: TGTGCCAGCAGTTACTCGCCCCCGGGAGGGGCAGATACGCAGTATTTT

size: once
D: TRBD1
V: TRBV9
J: TRBJ1-2
CDR3: CASSRGGMRGYTF
DNA: TGTGCCAGCTCGAGAGGGGGCATGCGGGGCTACACCTTC

size: .
D: TRBD1
V: TRBV28
J: TRBJ1-2
CDR3: CASSSPTGGHYGYTF
DNA: TGTGCCAGCAGTTCGCCGACAGGGGGTCACTATGGCTACACCTTC

size: .
D: TRBD2
V: TRBV7-8
J: TRBJ2-7
CDR3: CASSFGVAGSYEQYF
DNA: TGTGCCAGCAGCTTTGGAGTAGCGGGATCCTACGAGCAGTACTTC

size: .
D: TRBD1
V: TRBV12-5
J: TRBJ1-1
CDR3: CASGLASGTDFYTEAFF
DNA: TGTGCTAGTGGTTTGGCTTCCGGGACAGACTTTTACACTGAAGCTTTCTTT